The clone carrying this T cell receptor (beta chain) was detected only a few times. Its antigen is currently unknown. The data are from a study of beta chain features in type 1 diabetes. Study-wide results and caveats: For Type 1 diabetes patients, all four CD4+ subsets carried TCRB CDR3s that were moderately but significantly shorter.

All of the isolated RNA was reverse transcribed, so expressed TCRB transcripts were sequenced. TCRdb's table, derived via immunoSEQ multiplex PCR, lists solely in-frame clones and lacks some. Of 550,000 to 850,000 clones in the sample, roughly 12% were seen once. The CDR3 spans 11 residues. CDR1 and CDR2 from the germline V gene are LNHNV and YYDKDF (reference sequence). The ends were cut back, 9 bases at V and 3 bases at J, with 5 bases in the middle. The J gene is TRBJ2-2, the V gene TRBV15; perhaps D is TRBD1 or TRBD2 (5 bases each). The receptor was derived from a man between 18 and 35 years old with type 1 diabetes. Input material: naive CD4+ T cells from blood. In nucleotides, the CDR3 is TGTGCCACGGGGGACACCGGGGAGCTGTTTTTT. Its protein is CATGDTGELFF.